The 8 T cell receptor beta chains listed next were all sequenced from one sample in a study of OX40 agonist ivuxolimab in advanced cancers. Some clones are missing from TCRdb's copy, which holds only in-frame ones; the method was immunoSEQ multiplex PCR. The sample carries under 80,000 clones, roughly 88% recorded once. Here the sequenced sample was CD4+ or CD8+ T cells sorted from blood, taken in a trial of the OX40 agonist ivuxolimab. The receptors come from an adult with an advanced solid tumor such as melanoma, head and neck, liver or kidney cancer.

The rearrangement joins TRBV7-8 to TRBJ2-5, with 7 positions matching TRBD2. V lost 3 bases and J lost 1; bases outside the gene matches: 11. Germline CDR1 is SGHVS and CDR2 is FQNEAQ. The CDR3 is made up of 17 amino acids. CDR3 DNA: TGTGCCAGCAGCTTTTTTGCTGGCGGGAGTATCCAAGAGACCCAGTACTTC. This translates into CASSFFAGGSIQETQYF.

This clone has just one count. This chain connects TRBV6-1 to TRBJ2-3, with 16 bases aligning to TRBD2. The CDR3 contains 17 residues. CDR1 is MNHNS and CDR2 is SASEGT in the germline V gene. Trimming took 0 bases from V and 10 from J; bases not matched to a gene: 7. DNA for the CDR3: TGTGCCAGCAGTGAAGCGTTCGGGACTAGCGGGGGGGCCTCGCAGTATTTT. It yields the protein CASSEAFGTSGGASQYF.

CDR3 sequence reads: CASSPLGWGETQYF. For the CDR3, the DNA is TGTGCCAGCAGCCCTCTGGGATGGGGAGAGACCCAGTACTTC. The chain joins TRBV27 to TRBJ2-5; D remains ambiguous. Between the trimmed V and J ends, which lost 6 bases and 4 bases, there was a span of 15 bases. The CDR3 extends over 14 amino acids. Germline V gene sequence: CDR1 MNHEY, CDR2 SMNVEV (reference sequence).

The rearrangement joins TRBV7-2 to TRBJ1-2, with 7 nucleotides matching TRBD1. CDR3 length: 15 amino acids. CDR1 and CDR2 from the germline V gene are SGHTA and FQGNSA. The ends lost 4 bases at V and 4 bases at J; junction bases unmatched: 9. CDR3 sequence: CASSSTGTALYGYTF. CDR3 nucleotides: TGTGCCAGCAGCTCAACCGGGACAGCCCTCTATGGCTACACCTTC.

This chain uses TRBV29-1 with TRBJ2-3; D possibly corresponds to TRBD2 (6 bases). The germline V gene encodes CDR1 SQVTM and CDR2 ANQGSEA. The CDR3 spans 14 residues. V lost 3 bases, J lost 3 bases, and 13 bases lay in between. CDR3 sequence reads: CSVEEGSLTDTQYF. CDR3 in DNA: TGCAGCGTTGAGGAGGGGTCATTAACAGATACGCAGTATTTT.

With respect to this clone: The same CDR3 can be traced to other DNA sequences in this sample. V and J are TRBV10-3 and TRBJ2-3, with D uncertain. V lost 7 bases, J lost 0 bases, and 11 bases lay in between. Germline V lookup: CDR1 ENHRY, CDR2 SYGVKD. The CDR3 consists of 14 residues. CDR3 bases: TGTGCCATCAAAGGCGCCTTCAGCACAGATACGCAGTATTTT. Its translation: CAIKGAFSTDTQYF.

The CDR3 bases are TGTGCCAGCAGTGTGCTTACCAATCAGCCCCAGCATTTT. Translation: CASSVLTNQPQHF. This sequence joins TRBV6-1 and TRBJ1-5, with D uncertain. CDR1 is MNHNS and CDR2 is SASEGT in the germline V gene. The CDR3 covers 13 residues. Trimming left V 4 bases short and J 3 bases short, with 7 bases between.

This chain joins TRBV4-1 and TRBJ2-1; 9 nucleotides line up with TRBD1. The trim removed 4 bases at V and 0 bases at J, leaving 16 bases unmatched. Germline loops: CDR1 MGHRA, CDR2 YSYEKL. There are 20 residues in the CDR3. The CDR3 coding sequence is TGCGCCAGCAGCCGGCGACCGGGACAGGGAGAGCAGAGCTCCTACAATGAGCAGTTCTTC. Residues: CASSRRPGQGEQSSYNEQFF.